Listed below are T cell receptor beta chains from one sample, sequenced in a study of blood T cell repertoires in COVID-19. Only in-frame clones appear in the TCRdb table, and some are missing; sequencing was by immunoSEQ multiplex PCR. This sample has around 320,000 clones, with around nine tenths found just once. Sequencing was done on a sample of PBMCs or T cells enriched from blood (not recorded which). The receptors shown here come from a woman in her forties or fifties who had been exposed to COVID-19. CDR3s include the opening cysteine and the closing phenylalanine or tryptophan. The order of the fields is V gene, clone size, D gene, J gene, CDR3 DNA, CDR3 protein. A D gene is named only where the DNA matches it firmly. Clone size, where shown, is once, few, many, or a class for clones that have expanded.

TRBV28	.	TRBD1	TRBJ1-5	TGTGCCAGCAGTTTTAGGGGGGGACAGGGGAATCAGCCCCAGCATTTT	CASSFRGGQGNQPQHF
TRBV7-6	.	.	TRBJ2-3	TGTGCCAGCAGCCAAAGGACACACAGCACAGATACGCAGTATTTT	CASSQRTHSTDTQYF
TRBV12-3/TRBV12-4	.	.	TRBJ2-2	TGCGCGACTCAGGGCCCCGGGGAGCTGTTTTTT	CATQGPGELFF
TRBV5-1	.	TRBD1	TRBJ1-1	TGCGCCAGCAGCTTGATTGGTCGGGGACAGTCTGAAGCTTTCTTT	CASSLIGRGQSEAFF
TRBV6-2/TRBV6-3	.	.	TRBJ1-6	TGTGCCAGCAGTCCGCCTCCGGCGGGGTGGGATTCACCCCTCCACTTT	CASSPPPAGWDSPLHF
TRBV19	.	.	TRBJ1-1	TGTGCCAGTAGTATGGGTTTTCGGGACAACCAGAGGTACACTGAAGCTTTCTTT	CASSMGFRDNQRYTEAFF
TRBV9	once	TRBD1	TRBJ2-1	TGTGCCAGCAGCAAGTTCCCCCCGGGACAGGGCCACAATGAGCAGTTCTTC	CASSKFPPGQGHNEQFF
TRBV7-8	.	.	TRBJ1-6	TGTGCCAGCAGCTTATTTAAGGTGCGGGGCTCCTATAATTCACCCCTCCACTTT	CASSLFKVRGSYNSPLHF
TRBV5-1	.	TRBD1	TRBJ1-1	TGCGCCAGCAGCTCAACAGGGGCGTTAGCCCACACTGAAGCTTTCTTT	CASSSTGALAHTEAFF
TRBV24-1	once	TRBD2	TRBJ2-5	TGTGCCACCAGTGATTTCGGACTAGCGGGGGGAGAGACCCAGTACTTC	CATSDFGLAGGETQYF
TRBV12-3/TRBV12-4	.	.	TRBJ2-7	TGTGCCAGCAGTCACACAGGTAGCGAGCAGTACTTC	CASSHTGSEQYF
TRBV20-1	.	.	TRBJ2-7	TGCAGTGCTAGAGACAACGAGCAGTACTTC	CSARDNEQYF
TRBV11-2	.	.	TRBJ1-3	TGTGCCAGCAGCTTCGGCCCTGCAGGGAGGGGAAACACCATATATTTT	CASSFGPAGRGNTIYF
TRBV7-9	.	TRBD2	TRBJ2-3	TGTGCCAGCAGCCCAATCAAGGGACTAAGCACAGATACGCAGTATTTT	CASSPIKGLSTDTQYF
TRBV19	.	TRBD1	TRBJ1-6	TGTGCCAGTAGGGGGACAGGCTCCTATAATTCACCCCTCCACTTT	CASRGTGSYNSPLHF
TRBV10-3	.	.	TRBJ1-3	TGTGCCATCAGTGTAACGGACAACTCTGGAAACACCATATATTTT	CAISVTDNSGNTIYF
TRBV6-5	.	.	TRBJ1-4	TGTGCCAGCAGTTCCACTTGGGGGCATGAAAAACTGTTTTTT	CASSSTWGHEKLFF
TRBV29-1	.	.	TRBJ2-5	TGCAGCTCAGGTCGGTCTAGCGTCCAAGAGACCCAGTACTTC	CSSGRSSVQETQYF
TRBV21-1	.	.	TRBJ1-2	TGTGCCCCCTATAATGGGGACAGCGGAGTCTATGGCTACACCTTC	CAPYNGDSGVYGYTF
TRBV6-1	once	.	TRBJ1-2	TGTGCCAGCAGTGAAGTGAGAAACTATAACTATGGCTACACCTTC	CASSEVRNYNYGYTF
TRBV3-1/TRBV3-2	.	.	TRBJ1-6	TGTGCCAGCAGCCATGCCCCCCAGGGCAGTAATTCACCCCTCCACTTT	CASSHAPQGSNSPLHF
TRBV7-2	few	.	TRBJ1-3	TGTGCCAGCAGCTTAGGACAAGCCGGGACTGGAAACACCATATATTTT	CASSLGQAGTGNTIYF
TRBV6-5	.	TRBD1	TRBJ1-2	TGTGCCAGCAGCCGTCCCGGGACAGGGAACTATGGCTACACCTTC	CASSRPGTGNYGYTF
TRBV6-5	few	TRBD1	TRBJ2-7	TGTGCCAGCAGCCTGGACAGGGGAACCTACGAGCAGTACTTC	CASSLDRGTYEQYF
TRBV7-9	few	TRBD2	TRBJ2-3	TGTGCCAGCAGAGTTAGCGGGGGGGCGCTCCCAGATACGCAGTATTTT	CASRVSGGALPDTQYF
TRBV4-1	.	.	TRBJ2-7	TGCGCCAGCAGCCAAGTTGACGCAGGCACCTACGAGCAGTACTTC	CASSQVDAGTYEQYF
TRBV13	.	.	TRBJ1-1	TGTGCCAGCAGCTTACGCGGCAGCTACACTGAAGCTTTCTTT	CASSLRGSYTEAFF
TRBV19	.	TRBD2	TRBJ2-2	TGTGCCAGTAGTCCTTGGGGCCTAGCGGGGGGGCCTTCCACCGGGGAGCTGTTTTTT	CASSPWGLAGGPSTGELFF
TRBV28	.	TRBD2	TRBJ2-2	TGTGCCAGCAGTTTGCCACGGACTAGCGGGGTTGCTCCCGGGGAGCTGTTTTTT	CASSLPRTSGVAPGELFF
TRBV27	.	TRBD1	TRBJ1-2	TGTGCCACCAATGGTCTCATCACCCGTCAAACGGGACAGGGTTCCTATGGCTACACCTTC	CATNGLITRQTGQGSYGYTF
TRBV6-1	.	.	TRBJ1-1	TGTGCCAGCAGTGAACCCCAGGTTAACACTGAAGCTTTCTTT	CASSEPQVNTEAFF
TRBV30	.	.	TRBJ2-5	TGTGCCTGGAGAATAGGTGGGAGAGTGACCCAGTACTTC	CAWRIGGRVTQYF
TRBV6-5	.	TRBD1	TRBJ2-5	TGTGCCAGCAGCCGCAGGGGGCATTTAGAGACCCAGTACTTC	CASSRRGHLETQYF
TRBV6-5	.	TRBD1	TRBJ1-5	TGTGCCAACTCCCAGGGGGAAGATCAGCCCCAGCATTTT	CANSQGEDQPQHF
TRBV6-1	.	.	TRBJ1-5	TGTGCCAGCAGTGACACCCCGCGGGGGGGGTATCAGCCCCAGCATTTT	CASSDTPRGGYQPQHF
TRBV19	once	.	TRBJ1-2	TGTGCCAGTCTACCCTCTCGACAGACTTTCTATGGCTACACCTTC	CASLPSRQTFYGYTF
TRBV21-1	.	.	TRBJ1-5	TGTGCCAGCAGCAAAGCCGGTCTCCGCGAGCAGGGTCAAGGTCAGCCCCAGCATTTT	CASSKAGLREQGQGQPQHF
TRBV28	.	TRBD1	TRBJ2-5	TGTGCCAGCAGTAGAACCGGGACAGGGTGGGGGGAGACCCAGTACTTC	CASSRTGTGWGETQYF
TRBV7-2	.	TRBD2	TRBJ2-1	TGTGCCAGCAGCCAACAAGCGGGGGGGCTCATCGGTGAGCAGTTCTTC	CASSQQAGGLIGEQFF
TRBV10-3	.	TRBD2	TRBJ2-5	TGTGCCATCAGTGGGGGGGGAAGAGAGACCCAGTACTTC	CAISGGGRETQYF
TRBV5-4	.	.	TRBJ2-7	TGTGCCAGCAGCCCCCCAAACACCTACGAGCAGTACTTC	CASSPPNTYEQYF
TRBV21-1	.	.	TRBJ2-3	TGTGCCAGCAGCCTCTGTACGGGACAGGGAATCACAGATACGCAGTATTTT	CASSLCTGQGITDTQYF
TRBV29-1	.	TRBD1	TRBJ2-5	TGCAGCGCCAAAGACAGGGGAAAAGGGGCCCAGTACTTC	CSAKDRGKGAQYF
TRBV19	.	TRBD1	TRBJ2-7	TGTGCCAGTAGCCTCGTAGGACAGGGCCGTATTCCTTACTCCTACGAGCAGTACTTC	CASSLVGQGRIPYSYEQYF
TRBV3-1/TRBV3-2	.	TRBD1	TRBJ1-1	TGTGCCAGCAGCCCAGGAGGGCACAGGGGGTACACTGAAGCTTTCTTT	CASSPGGHRGYTEAFF
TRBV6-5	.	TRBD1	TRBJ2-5	TGTGCCAGCAGTCTCGGGACAGGGCAAGAGACCCAGTACTTC	CASSLGTGQETQYF
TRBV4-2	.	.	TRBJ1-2	TGTGCCAGCAGCCAGACAGCCTCCTATGGCTACACCTTC	CASSQTASYGYTF
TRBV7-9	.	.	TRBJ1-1	TGTGCCAGCAGCTTAGACCAGGGTGAAGCTTTCTTT	CASSLDQGEAFF
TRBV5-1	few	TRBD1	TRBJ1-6	TGCGCCAGCAGCTTAGAGCGGACAGGCTATAATTCACCCCTCCACTTT	CASSLERTGYNSPLHF
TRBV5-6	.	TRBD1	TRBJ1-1	TGTGCCAGCAGCTTAGACAGGGGGCGCTTTCCGTTTTTCTTT	CASSLDRGRFPFFF
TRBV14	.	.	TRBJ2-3	TGTGCCAGCAGCCCCTTGGGACTCTTCAGCACAGATACGCAGTATTTT	CASSPLGLFSTDTQYF
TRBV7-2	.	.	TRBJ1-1	TGTGCCAGCAGCTTAGGAGGAGGGATGGGCACTGAAGCTTTCTTT	CASSLGGGMGTEAFF
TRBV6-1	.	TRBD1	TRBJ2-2	TGTGCCAGCAGTGAAGCGCTTCAGGGGGCAACCGGGGAGCTGTTTTTT	CASSEALQGATGELFF